The entry that follows covers one TCR beta chain sequence. The antigen is undetermined. The data originate from a study of cytomegalovirus exposure and HLA in healthy donors. PCR used 60 Vbeta primers and 13 Jbeta primers. The table came from immunoSEQ multiplex PCR; TCRdb's copy has only in-frame clones and leaves some out. The sample includes about 140,000 clones, more than 75% seen only once; the top ten take about 2.5%. Trimming took 3 bases from V and 3 from J, leaving 7 bases between them. The CDR3 length is 13 residues. Germline CDR1 is SGHRS and CDR2 is YFSETQ. General study results and limits: The productive fraction for most TCR beta V segments was about 90% or about 30% in an earlier analysis. A list of roughly 160 TCR beta chains associated with cytomegalovirus was given.

The chain combines TRBV5-1 with TRBJ1-3, with D possibly matching TRBD1 (5 bases). The clonotype comes from a man aged 50 to 60 in good health and CMV-seronegative. The sample consisted of PBMCs. CDR3 protein: CASSYDSGNTIYF. CDR3 DNA sequence: TGCGCCAGCAGCTACGACAGTGGAAACACCATATATTTT.